This is a list of T cell receptor beta chains from one sample in a study of shared clonotypes between healthy human individuals. The data were produced by immunoSEQ multiplex PCR, yet TCRdb's version contains in-frame clones alone and is incomplete. The sample gives under 2,500,000 clones, 90% to 97% of which show up once; around 0.13% is in the top ten. Sequencing was carried out using naive CD4+ T cells sorted from blood. These receptors were taken from a man between 18 and 35 years old in good health. CDR3s include the opening cysteine and the closing phenylalanine or tryptophan. Fields, in order: D gene, V gene, J gene, clone size, CDR3 DNA, CDR3 protein. D genes are given only for firm matches. The size of a clone is reported for some rows only, either as once, few or many, or as a class for expanded clones.

D: -; V: TRBV6-6; J: TRBJ2-7; size: -; DNA: TGTGCCAGCAGTTACTCGATGTCCCCCATCTCCTACGAGCAGTACTTC; CDR3: CASSYSMSPISYEQYF
D: -; V: TRBV11-2; J: TRBJ2-1; size: -; DNA: TGTGCCAGCAGCCCAAGGTACAATGAGCAGTTCTTC; CDR3: CASSPRYNEQFF
D: -; V: TRBV5-1; J: TRBJ2-3; size: few; DNA: TGCGCCAGCAGACAGACCACAGATACGCAGTATTTT; CDR3: CASRQTTDTQYF
D: -; V: TRBV6-6; J: TRBJ2-2; size: -; DNA: TGTGCCAGCAGTTACTCGGGGAACACCGGGGAGCTGTTTTTT; CDR3: CASSYSGNTGELFF
D: TRBD2; V: TRBV10-3; J: TRBJ2-1; size: -; DNA: TGTGCCATCAGAGGACTAGCGTCGCACAATGAGCAGTTCTTC; CDR3: CAIRGLASHNEQFF
D: -; V: TRBV2; J: TRBJ2-5; size: -; DNA: TGTGCCAGCAAGCCGGCATTCGGGGAGACCCAGTACTTC; CDR3: CASKPAFGETQYF
D: TRBD2; V: TRBV2; J: TRBJ2-7; size: -; DNA: TGTGCCAGCAGTGGAGGGGGTAAGGGTAGCGGGAGTCGGTACGAGCAGTACTTC; CDR3: CASSGGGKGSGSRYEQYF
D: TRBD2; V: TRBV6-6; J: TRBJ2-7; size: -; DNA: TGTGCCAGCAGTTATGGCGGGAGGACCTACGAGCAGTACTTC; CDR3: CASSYGGRTYEQYF
D: TRBD1; V: TRBV2; J: TRBJ1-5; size: -; DNA: TGTGCCAGCAGGGGGACAGGAATCCAGCCCCAGCATTTT; CDR3: CASRGTGIQPQHF
D: -; V: TRBV6-5; J: TRBJ2-1; size: -; DNA: TGTGCCAGCAGTTACATTTGGGGGGATGAGCAGTTCTTC; CDR3: CASSYIWGDEQFF
D: TRBD1; V: TRBV10-3; J: TRBJ1-2; size: -; DNA: TGTGCCATCAACCCGTATGGGGGACAGGGGGCGCATGGCTACACCTTC; CDR3: CAINPYGGQGAHGYTF
D: -; V: TRBV7-9; J: TRBJ1-1; size: -; DNA: TGTGCCAGCCGCCCTGGGGGGGGAAGGGGCACTGAAGCTTTCTTT; CDR3: CASRPGGGRGTEAFF
D: -; V: TRBV10-1; J: TRBJ2-2; size: -; DNA: TGCGCCAGCAGCGTACAGGGTTCAGCCGGGGAGCTGTTTTTT; CDR3: CASSVQGSAGELFF
D: TRBD2; V: TRBV6-1; J: TRBJ2-5; size: -; DNA: TGTGCCAGCAGTTGGGGGACTAGCGGGAAAGAGACCCAGTACTTC; CDR3: CASSWGTSGKETQYF
D: -; V: TRBV7-2; J: TRBJ2-3; size: -; DNA: TGTGCCAGCAGCGCCCTAGGGGTAGGGGATACGCAGTATTTT; CDR3: CASSALGVGDTQYF
D: TRBD1; V: TRBV6-1; J: TRBJ1-2; size: -; DNA: TGTGCCAGCAGTGAAGCCGGACAGGGCTTCCTCTATGGCTACACCTTC; CDR3: CASSEAGQGFLYGYTF
D: TRBD2; V: TRBV5-6; J: TRBJ2-3; size: -; DNA: TGTGCCAGCAGCTTACCAGCGGGGGCCACAGATACGCAGTATTTT; CDR3: CASSLPAGATDTQYF
D: TRBD1; V: TRBV6-5; J: TRBJ1-1; size: -; DNA: TGTGCCAGCAGTTACTCGACACAGGGGGGCACTGAAGCTTTCTTT; CDR3: CASSYSTQGGTEAFF
D: -; V: TRBV5-1; J: TRBJ1-2; size: -; DNA: TGCGCCAGCAGCTTGCCGGGCTATGGCTACACCTTC; CDR3: CASSLPGYGYTF
D: -; V: TRBV29-1; J: TRBJ1-5; size: -; DNA: TGCAGCGTGGGGGCAGAACAGCCCCAGCATTTT; CDR3: CSVGAEQPQHF
D: TRBD1; V: TRBV5-1; J: TRBJ2-5; size: -; DNA: TGCGCCAGCAGCCCACAGGGGTTGTCAGAGACCCAGTACTTC; CDR3: CASSPQGLSETQYF
D: -; V: TRBV10-1; J: TRBJ2-2; size: -; DNA: TGCGCCAGCAGTGAGAATCCGAACACCGGGGAGCTGTTTTTT; CDR3: CASSENPNTGELFF
D: -; V: TRBV6-1; J: TRBJ1-4; size: -; DNA: TGTGCCAGCAGTGGGGACAAAAGGGCAACTAATGAAAAACTGTTTTTT; CDR3: CASSGDKRATNEKLFF
D: -; V: TRBV7-2; J: TRBJ1-6; size: -; DNA: TGTGCCAGCAGCTCGAGACCAATGGCACAGGGCTATAATTCACCCCTCCACTTT; CDR3: CASSSRPMAQGYNSPLHF
D: -; V: TRBV7-2; J: TRBJ2-3; size: -; DNA: TGTGCCAGCAGCCCCCGGTGGAGCACAGATACGCAGTATTTT; CDR3: CASSPRWSTDTQYF
D: -; V: TRBV4-3; J: TRBJ2-4; size: -; DNA: TGCGCCAGCAGCCAAGATACGGAAAACATTCAGTACTTC; CDR3: CASSQDTENIQYF
D: TRBD1; V: TRBV2; J: TRBJ2-7; size: -; DNA: TGTGCCAGCAGTGACTGGACAGGGGGCTCCCACGAGCAGTACTTC; CDR3: CASSDWTGGSHEQYF
D: -; V: TRBV30; J: TRBJ1-2; size: -; DNA: TGTGCCTGGAGCCGAGCGGACAGAAGCTATGGCTACACCTTC; CDR3: CAWSRADRSYGYTF
D: -; V: TRBV4-3; J: TRBJ1-6; size: -; DNA: TGCGCCAGCAGCCAAGGAGGGGGACAATACTCACCCCTCCACTTT; CDR3: CASSQGGGQYSPLHF
D: -; V: TRBV19; J: TRBJ2-7; size: -; DNA: TGTGCCAGTAGTGGGCACAGGGAGCAGTACTTC; CDR3: CASSGHREQYF
D: TRBD2; V: TRBV7-2; J: TRBJ2-5; size: -; DNA: TGTGCCAGCAGCCCGCGGGGGGGAGAGACCCAGTACTTC; CDR3: CASSPRGGETQYF
D: -; V: TRBV10-2; J: TRBJ2-1; size: -; DNA: TGCGCCAGCACTCCGGACAGCAGCTACAATGAGCAGTTCTTC; CDR3: CASTPDSSYNEQFF
D: TRBD1; V: TRBV14; J: TRBJ1-1; size: -; DNA: TGTGCCAGCAGCCACAGGGGGCTGGGGACTGAAGCTTTCTTT; CDR3: CASSHRGLGTEAFF
D: -; V: TRBV6-5; J: TRBJ2-2; size: -; DNA: TGTGCCAGCAGCCTGGAGTGGCACACCGGGGAGCTGTTTTTT; CDR3: CASSLEWHTGELFF
D: -; V: TRBV5-4; J: TRBJ2-3; size: -; DNA: TGTGCCAGCAGCATACGTCGCGGATTATACACAGATACGCAGTATTTT; CDR3: CASSIRRGLYTDTQYF